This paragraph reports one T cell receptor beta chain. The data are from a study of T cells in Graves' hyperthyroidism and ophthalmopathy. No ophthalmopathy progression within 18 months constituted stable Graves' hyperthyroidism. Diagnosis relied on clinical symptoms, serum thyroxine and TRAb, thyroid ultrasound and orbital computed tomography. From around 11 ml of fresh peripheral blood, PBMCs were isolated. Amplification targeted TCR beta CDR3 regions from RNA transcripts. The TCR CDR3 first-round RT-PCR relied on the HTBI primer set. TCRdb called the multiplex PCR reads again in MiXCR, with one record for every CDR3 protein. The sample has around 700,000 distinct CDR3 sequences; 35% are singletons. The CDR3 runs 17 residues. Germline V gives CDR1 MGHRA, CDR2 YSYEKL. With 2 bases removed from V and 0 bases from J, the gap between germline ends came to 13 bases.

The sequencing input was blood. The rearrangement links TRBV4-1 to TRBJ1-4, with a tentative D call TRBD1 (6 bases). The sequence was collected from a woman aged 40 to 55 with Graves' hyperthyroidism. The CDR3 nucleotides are TGCGCCAGCAGCCAATCCCCGGACAGCACAACTAATGAAAAACTGTTTTTT. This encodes CASSQSPDSTTNEKLFF.